This T cell receptor (beta chain) was identified during a study of T cells in Graves' hyperthyroidism and ophthalmopathy. Overall study results and limits: Before onset, ophthalmopathy was predicted by the model a median 6.5 months earlier. In the analysis, a 13 V-J model separated ophthalmopathy from stable hyperthyroidism.

The CDR3 length is 14 residues. CDR1 and CDR2 (germline): DFQATT, SNEGSKA (reference sequence). This clonotype occurred many times. What it recognizes is unknown. At one of its ends the junction is not consistent with the germline gene, which may arise from a read error. Authors of the study amplified TCR beta CDR3 regions from RNA transcripts. The HTBI primer set drove a first-round RT-PCR of the TCR CDR3. Using its own MiXCR run on the multiplex PCR reads, TCRdb lists one record per CDR3 protein. The sample holds roughly 250,000 distinct CDR3 sequences, about 14% seen once. Sequenced sample: blood. The rearrangement uses TRBV20-1 and TRBJ1-5; D is uncertain. The origin of this receptor is a woman aged 35 to 49 with Graves' hyperthyroidism that later progressed to Graves' ophthalmopathy. CDR3 in amino acids: CSAGERLRDQPQHF. CDR3 sequence (DNA): TGCAGTGCTGGAGAGCGCCTAAGGGATCAGCCCCAGCATTTT.